The 5 T cell receptor beta chains below come from one sample, sequenced in a study of T-cell reconstitution after alpha-beta-depleted transplantation in children. Construction of the TCRbeta library involved unique molecular identifiers. Using its own MiXCR run on the PCR reads, TCRdb lists one record per CDR3 protein. Seen here are 200,000 to 250,000 distinct CDR3 sequences, 8.5% to 10% observed once, and the top ten hold roughly 6.2%. Sample: PBMCs from the stem cell graft donor, taken from the stem cell graft. Every receptor here comes from a human donor who donated a stem cell graft to a child with acute lymphoblastic leukemia.

In its sample, this clonotype was seen many times. The chain couples TRBV5-5 to TRBJ2-2, with 8 bases fitting TRBD2. V trimming: 0 bases; J trimming: 3 bases; junction bases outside the gene matches: 4. This CDR3 spans 16 amino acids. The germline V gene has CDR1 SGHKS and CDR2 YYEKEE (reference sequence). The DNA of the CDR3 is TGTGCCAGCAGCTTGGGACTAGCGCGTGACACCGGGGAGCTGTTTTTT. It codes for CASSLGLARDTGELFF. The complete variable domain, with remaining parts taken from reference TRBV5-5 and TRBJ2-2, reads DAGVTQSPTHLIKTRGQQVTLRCSPISGHKSVSWYQQVLGQGPQFIFQYYEKEERGRGNFPDRFSARQFPNYSSELNVNALLLGDSALYLCASSLGLARDTGELFFGEGSRLTVL.

The V gene is TRBV29-1, the J gene TRBJ2-3; perhaps TRBD1 as D (6 bases). Germline-derived CDR1 and CDR2 are SQVTM and ANQGSEA. This CDR3 has 14 residues. Deletions cut 5 bases from V and 4 bases from J, with 16 bases between. The CDR3 loop reads CSVPVTGYPDTQYF. The CDR3 region has the DNA TGCAGCGTTCCCGTTACAGGGTATCCAGATACGCAGTATTTT.

The chain joins TRBV5-1 to TRBJ2-5; 9 bases line up with TRBD1. The CDR3 consists of 14 residues. The germline V gene has CDR1 SGHRS and CDR2 YFSETQ. The V and J ends lost 3 bases and 0 bases, in that order; junction bases with no gene match: 0. CDR3 nucleotide sequence: TGCGCCAGCAGCTGGGACAGGGACCAAGAGACCCAGTACTTC. Translation: CASSWDRDQETQYF.

This clonotype was counted between two and nine times. This sequence joins TRBV12-3 or TRBV12-4 and TRBJ2-5; the D gene is possibly TRBD2 (5 bases). Deletions cut 6 bases from V and 4 bases from J, with 18 bases between. This CDR3 has 15 residues. CDR3 DNA: TGTGCCAGCAGCCCCGCTAGGCGGGTAGTAGAGACCCAGTACTTC. It yields the protein CASSPARRVVETQYF.

Many counts were recorded for this clonotype. This chain links TRBV6-5 with TRBJ2-5; tentatively, D is TRBD2 (5 bases). This CDR3 contains 14 residues. Germline loops: CDR1 MNHEY, CDR2 SVGAGI. V lost 0 bases, J lost 5 bases, and 10 bases lay in between. The CDR3 DNA follows: TGTGCCAGCAGTTACTCTGAGAGGGAGGAGACCCAGTACTTC. It encodes CASSYSEREETQYF.